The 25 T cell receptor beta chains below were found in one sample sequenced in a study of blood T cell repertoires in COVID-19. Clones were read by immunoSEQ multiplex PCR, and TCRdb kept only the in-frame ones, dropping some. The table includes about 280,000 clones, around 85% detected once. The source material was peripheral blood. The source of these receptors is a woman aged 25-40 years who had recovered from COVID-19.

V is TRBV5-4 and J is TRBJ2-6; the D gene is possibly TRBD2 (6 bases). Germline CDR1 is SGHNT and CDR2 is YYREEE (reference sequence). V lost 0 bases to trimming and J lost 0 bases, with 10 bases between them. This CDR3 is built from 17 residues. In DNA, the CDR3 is TGTGCCAGCAGCTTGGGCGGGGCAAGCTCTGGGGCCAACGTCCTGACTTTC. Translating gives CASSLGGASSGANVLTF. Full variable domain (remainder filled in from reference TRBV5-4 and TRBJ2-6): ETGVTQSPTHLIKTRGQQVTLRCSSQSGHNTVSWYQQALGQGPQFIFQYYREEENGRGNFPPRFSGLQFPNYSSELNVNALELDDSALYLCASSLGGASSGANVLTFGAGSRLTVL.

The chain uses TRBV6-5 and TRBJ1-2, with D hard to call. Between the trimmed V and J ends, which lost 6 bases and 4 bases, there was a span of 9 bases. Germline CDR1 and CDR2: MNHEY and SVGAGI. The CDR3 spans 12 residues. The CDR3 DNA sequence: TGTGCCAGCAGCGACAAAGCCTATGGCTACACCTTC. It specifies CASSDKAYGYTF.

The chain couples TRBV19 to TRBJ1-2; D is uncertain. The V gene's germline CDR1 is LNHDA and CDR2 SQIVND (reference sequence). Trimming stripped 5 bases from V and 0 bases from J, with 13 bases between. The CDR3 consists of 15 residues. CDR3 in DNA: TGTGCCAGTAGTGTGGGAGGATCGCCTAACTATGGCTACACCTTC. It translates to CASSVGGSPNYGYTF.

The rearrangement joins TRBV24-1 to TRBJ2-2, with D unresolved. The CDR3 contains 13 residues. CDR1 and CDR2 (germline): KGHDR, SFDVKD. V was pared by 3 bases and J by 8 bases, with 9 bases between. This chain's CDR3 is CATSDDTPGELFF. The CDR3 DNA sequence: TGTGCCACCAGTGATGACACTCCAGGGGAGCTGTTTTTT.

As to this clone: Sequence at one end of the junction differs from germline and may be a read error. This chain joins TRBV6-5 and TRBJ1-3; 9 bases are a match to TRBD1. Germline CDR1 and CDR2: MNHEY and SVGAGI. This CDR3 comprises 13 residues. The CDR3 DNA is TGTGCCGGCAGGACAGGGGCGAGGGACACCATATATTTT. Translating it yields CAGRTGARDTIYF.

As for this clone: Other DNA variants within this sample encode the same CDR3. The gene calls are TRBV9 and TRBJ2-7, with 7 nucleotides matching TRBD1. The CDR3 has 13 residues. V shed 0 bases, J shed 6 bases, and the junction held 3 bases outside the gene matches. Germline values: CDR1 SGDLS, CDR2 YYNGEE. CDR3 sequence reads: CASSVEGAGEQYF. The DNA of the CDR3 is TGTGCCAGCAGCGTAGAGGGGGCGGGCGAGCAGTACTTC.

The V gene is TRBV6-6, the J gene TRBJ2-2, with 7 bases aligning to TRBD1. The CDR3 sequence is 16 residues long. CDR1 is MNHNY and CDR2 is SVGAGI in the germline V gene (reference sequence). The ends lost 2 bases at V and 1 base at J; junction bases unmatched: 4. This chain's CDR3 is CASSYPRDRNTGELFF. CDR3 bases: TGTGCCAGCAGTTACCCCCGGGACAGGAACACCGGGGAGCTGTTTTTT.

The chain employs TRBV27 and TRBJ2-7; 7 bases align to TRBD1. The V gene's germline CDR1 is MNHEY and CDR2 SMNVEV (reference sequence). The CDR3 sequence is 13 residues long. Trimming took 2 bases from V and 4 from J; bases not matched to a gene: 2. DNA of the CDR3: TGTGCCAGCAGTTTAGGGACAGTTTACGAGCAGTACTTC. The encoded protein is CASSLGTVYEQYF.

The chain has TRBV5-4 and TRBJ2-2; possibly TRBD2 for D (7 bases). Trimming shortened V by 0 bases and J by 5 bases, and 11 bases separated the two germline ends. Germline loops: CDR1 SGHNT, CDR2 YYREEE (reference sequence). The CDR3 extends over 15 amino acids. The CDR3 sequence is CASSLARGRTGELFF. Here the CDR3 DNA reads TGTGCCAGCAGCTTGGCGCGGGGGCGGACCGGGGAGCTGTTTTTT.

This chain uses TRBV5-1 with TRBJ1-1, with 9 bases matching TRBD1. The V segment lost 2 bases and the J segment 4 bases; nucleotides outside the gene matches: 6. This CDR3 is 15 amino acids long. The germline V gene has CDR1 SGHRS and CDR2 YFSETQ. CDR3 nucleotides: TGCGCCAGCAGCTTCCTAGACAGGGGGGGCACTGAAGCTTTCTTT. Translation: CASSFLDRGGTEAFF.

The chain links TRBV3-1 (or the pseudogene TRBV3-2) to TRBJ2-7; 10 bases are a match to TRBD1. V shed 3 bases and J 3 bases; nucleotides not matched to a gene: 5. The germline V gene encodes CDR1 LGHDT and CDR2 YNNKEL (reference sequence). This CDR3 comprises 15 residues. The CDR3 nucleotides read TGTGCCAGCAGCCATCGCGGACAGGGGGACTACGAGCAGTACTTC. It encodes CASSHRGQGDYEQYF.

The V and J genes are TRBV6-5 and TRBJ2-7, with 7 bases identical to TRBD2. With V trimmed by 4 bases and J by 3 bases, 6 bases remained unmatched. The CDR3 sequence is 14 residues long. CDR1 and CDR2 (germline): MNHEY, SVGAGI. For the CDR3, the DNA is TGTGCCAGCAGTTGGGGGGGTAGAGGCTACGAGCAGTACTTC. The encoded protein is CASSWGGRGYEQYF.

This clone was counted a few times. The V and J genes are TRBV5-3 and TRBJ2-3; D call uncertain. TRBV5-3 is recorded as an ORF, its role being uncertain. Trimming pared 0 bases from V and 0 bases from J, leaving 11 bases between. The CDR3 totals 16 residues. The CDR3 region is CARSLGSRTSTDTQYF. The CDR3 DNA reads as TGTGCCAGAAGCTTGGGATCACGCACTAGCACAGATACGCAGTATTTT.

The CDR3 loop reads CASRTQGGAKNIQYF. The DNA of the CDR3 is TGTGCCAGCCGCACACAAGGGGGAGCCAAAAACATTCAGTACTTC. The chain has TRBV6-5 and TRBJ2-4; D may be TRBD1 (6 bases). Germline CDR1 and CDR2: MNHEY and SVGAGI. V was cut by 8 bases and J by 0 bases, with 14 bases left in between. The CDR3 runs 15 residues.

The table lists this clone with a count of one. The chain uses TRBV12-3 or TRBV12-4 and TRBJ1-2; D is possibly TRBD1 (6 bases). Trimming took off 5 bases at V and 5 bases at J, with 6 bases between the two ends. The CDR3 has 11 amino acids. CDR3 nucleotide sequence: TGTGCCAGCAGTCAGGGGTATGGCTACACCTTC. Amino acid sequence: CASSQGYGYTF.

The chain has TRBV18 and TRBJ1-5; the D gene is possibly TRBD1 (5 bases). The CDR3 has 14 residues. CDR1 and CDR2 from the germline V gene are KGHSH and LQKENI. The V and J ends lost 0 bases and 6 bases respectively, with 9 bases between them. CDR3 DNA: TGTGCCAGCTCACCACCGGGGGGGACTCAGCCCCAGCATTTT. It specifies CASSPPGGTQPQHF.

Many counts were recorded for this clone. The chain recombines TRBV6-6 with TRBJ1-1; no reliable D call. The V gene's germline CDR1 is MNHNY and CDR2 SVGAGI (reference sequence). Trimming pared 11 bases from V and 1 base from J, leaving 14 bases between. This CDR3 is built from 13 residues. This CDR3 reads CAGADPSNTEAFF. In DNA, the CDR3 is TGTGCCGGAGCCGACCCGTCGAACACTGAAGCTTTCTTT.

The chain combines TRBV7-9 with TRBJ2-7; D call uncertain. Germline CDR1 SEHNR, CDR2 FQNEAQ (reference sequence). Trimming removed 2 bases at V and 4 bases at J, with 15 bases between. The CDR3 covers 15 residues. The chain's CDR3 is CASSLLGEGRYEQYF. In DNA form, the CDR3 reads TGTGCCAGCAGCTTATTAGGAGAAGGAAGATACGAGCAGTACTTC.

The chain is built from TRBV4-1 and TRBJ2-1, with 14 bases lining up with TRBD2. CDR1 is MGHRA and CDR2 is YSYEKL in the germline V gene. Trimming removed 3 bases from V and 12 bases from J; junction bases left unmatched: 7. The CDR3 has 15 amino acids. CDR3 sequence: CASSQGTSGRLVQFF. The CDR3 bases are TGCGCCAGCAGCCAGGGGACTAGCGGGAGATTAGTGCAGTTCTTC.

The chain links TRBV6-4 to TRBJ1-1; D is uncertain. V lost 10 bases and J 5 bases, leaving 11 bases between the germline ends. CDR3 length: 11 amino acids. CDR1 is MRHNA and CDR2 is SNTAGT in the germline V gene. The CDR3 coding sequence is TGTGCCATTCTCCTAGGAACTGAAGCTTTCTTT. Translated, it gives CAILLGTEAFF.

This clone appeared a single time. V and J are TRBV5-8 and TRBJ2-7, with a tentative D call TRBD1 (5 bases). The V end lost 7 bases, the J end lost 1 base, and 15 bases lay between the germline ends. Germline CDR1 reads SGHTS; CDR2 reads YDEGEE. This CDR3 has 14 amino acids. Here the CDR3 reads CASPGRASSYEQYF. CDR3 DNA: TGTGCCAGCCCTGGCAGGGCAAGTTCCTACGAGCAGTACTTC.

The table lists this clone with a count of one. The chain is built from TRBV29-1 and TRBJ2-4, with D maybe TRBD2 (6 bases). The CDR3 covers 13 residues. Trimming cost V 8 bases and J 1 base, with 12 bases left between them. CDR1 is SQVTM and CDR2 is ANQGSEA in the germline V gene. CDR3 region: CSRDAGAKNIQYF. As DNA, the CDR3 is TGCAGCCGAGACGCGGGGGCCAAAAACATTCAGTACTTC.

In nucleotides, the CDR3 is TGTGCCAGCAGAGAAGTGGCAGGGGATAGTTCACCCCTCCACTTT. Protein: CASREVAGDSSPLHF. The genes are TRBV3-1 (or the pseudogene TRBV3-2) and TRBJ1-6; maybe TRBD1 (6 bases). The CDR3 totals 15 residues. CDR1 and CDR2 from the germline V gene are LGHDT and YNNKEL (reference sequence). Trimming took off 6 bases at V and 9 bases at J, with 18 bases between the two ends.

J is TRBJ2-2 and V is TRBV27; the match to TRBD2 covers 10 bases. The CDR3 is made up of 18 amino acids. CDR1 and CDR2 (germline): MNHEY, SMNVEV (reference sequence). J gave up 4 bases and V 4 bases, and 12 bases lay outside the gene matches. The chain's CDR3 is CASSYSASGRAVTGELFF. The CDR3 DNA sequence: TGTGCCAGCAGTTATTCGGCAAGCGGGAGGGCGGTCACCGGGGAGCTGTTTTTT.

The CDR3 coding sequence is TGTGCCAGCAGCTTAGATCGAGGGACTAGCGGAGATCAAGAGACCCAGTACTTC. It encodes CASSLDRGTSGDQETQYF. The gene calls are TRBV11-3 and TRBJ2-5; 11 bases match TRBD2. Germline CDR1 reads SGHNT; CDR2 reads YENEEA. The CDR3 loop spans 18 amino acids. Trimming cost V 0 bases and J 2 bases; bases outside gene matches: 8.